This T cell receptor beta chain was captured in a study of blood T cell repertoires in COVID-19. Overall study: COVID-19 samples, acute and convalescent, were from the United States, Italy and Spain. Nucleic acid was either cDNA or gDNA, and it came from T cells, B-cell-depleted T cells, or PBMCs.

Study processing details: Nucleated cell number was recorded as an estimate derived from reference gene primer amplification. Assay: immunoSEQ multiplex PCR; the TCRdb copy retains only in-frame clones and omits some. That table gives V, J and clone size, and the DNA gave D and trimming. This sample has roughly 100,000 clones; around 90% occur once, and the top ten carry about 5.7%. The germline V gene has CDR1 SEHNR and CDR2 FQNEAQ (reference sequence). V was trimmed by 5 bases and J by 8 bases, leaving 16 bases between them. The CDR3 spans 14 residues. Sequenced input: peripheral blood. The source of this sequence is a woman in her forties or fifties with COVID-19, enrolled during active disease. The rearrangement links TRBV7-9 to TRBJ2-1, with TRBD2 as a possible D gene (6 bases). The CDR3 coding sequence is TGTGCCAGCAGCGTGGGGGGAGGAGGCGATGAGCAGTTCTTC. This gives the protein CASSVGGGGDEQFF.